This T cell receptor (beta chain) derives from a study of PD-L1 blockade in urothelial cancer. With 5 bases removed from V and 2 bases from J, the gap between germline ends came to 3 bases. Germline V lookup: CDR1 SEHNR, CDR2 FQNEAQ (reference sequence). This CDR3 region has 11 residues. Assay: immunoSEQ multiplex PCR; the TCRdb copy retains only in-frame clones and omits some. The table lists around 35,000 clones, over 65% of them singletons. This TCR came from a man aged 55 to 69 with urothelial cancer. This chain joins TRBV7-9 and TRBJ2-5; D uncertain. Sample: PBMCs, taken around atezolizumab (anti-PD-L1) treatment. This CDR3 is CASSPQETQYF. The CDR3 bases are TGTGCCAGCAGCCCGCAAGAGACCCAGTACTTC.